The sequence of this TCR beta chain was determined in a study of cytomegalovirus exposure and HLA in healthy donors. Regarding the study as a whole: Segments of the TCR beta V type were, in most cases, productive about 90% or about 30% of the time in an earlier analysis.

Primers included in the PCR were 60 Vbeta and 13 Jbeta primers. The data were produced by immunoSEQ multiplex PCR, yet TCRdb's version contains in-frame clones alone and is incomplete. Here the sample spans approximately 130,000 clones, about 76% being singletons. In germline, CDR1 is MNHNS, CDR2 SASEGT. V was pared by 2 bases and J by 2 bases, with 12 bases between. The CDR3 totals 15 residues. About this clone itself: What it binds is not known.

The receptor was isolated from a man younger than 30 in good health and CMV-seronegative. Sequencing was done on a sample of PBMCs. The rearrangement links TRBV6-1 to TRBJ1-1; D is ambiguous. The CDR3 DNA is TGTGCCAGCAGTGAATTCGTGAGAGCAAACACTGAAGCTTTCTTT. Its protein product is CASSEFVRANTEAFF.